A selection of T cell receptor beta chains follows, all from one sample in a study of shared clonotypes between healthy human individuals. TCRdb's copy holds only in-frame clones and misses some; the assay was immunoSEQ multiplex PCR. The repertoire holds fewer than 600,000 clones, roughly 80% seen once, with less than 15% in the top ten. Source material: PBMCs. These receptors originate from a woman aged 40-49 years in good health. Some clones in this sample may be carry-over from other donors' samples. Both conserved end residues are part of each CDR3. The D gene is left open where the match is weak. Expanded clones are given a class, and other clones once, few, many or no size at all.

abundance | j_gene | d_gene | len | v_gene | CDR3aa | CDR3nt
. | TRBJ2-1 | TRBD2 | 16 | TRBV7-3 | CASSHGGTSGKNEQFF | TGTGCCAGCAGCCATGGGGGGACTAGCGGGAAAAATGAGCAGTTCTTC
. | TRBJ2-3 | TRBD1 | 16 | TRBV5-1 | CASSLVGQGATDTQYF | TGCGCCAGCAGCTTGGTGGGACAGGGGGCTACAGATACGCAGTATTTT
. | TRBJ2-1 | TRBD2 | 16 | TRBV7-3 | CASSALAGSSYNEQFF | TGTGCCAGCAGCGCTCTAGCGGGAAGCTCCTACAATGAGCAGTTCTTC
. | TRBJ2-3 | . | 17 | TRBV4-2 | CASSQGFGGPSTDTQYF | TGTGCCAGCAGCCAAGGATTCGGGGGACCTAGCACAGATACGCAGTATTTT
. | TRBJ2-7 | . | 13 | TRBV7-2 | CASSLESQYEQYF | TGTGCCAGCAGCTTAGAATCACAATACGAGCAGTACTTC
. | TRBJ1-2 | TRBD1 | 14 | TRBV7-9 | CASSLDREVYGYTF | TGTGCCAGCAGCTTGGACAGGGAGGTCTATGGCTACACCTTC
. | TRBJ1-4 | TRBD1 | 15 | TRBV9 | CASSPGTGPQEKLFF | TGTGCCAGCAGCCCGGGGACAGGGCCTCAAGAAAAACTGTTTTTT
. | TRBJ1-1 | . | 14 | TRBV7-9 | CASSLGDLDTEAFF | TGTGCCAGCAGCTTAGGGGACCTTGACACTGAAGCTTTCTTT
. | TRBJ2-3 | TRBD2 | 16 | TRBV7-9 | CASSQMASGRGDTQYF | TGTGCCAGCAGCCAGATGGCTAGCGGGAGGGGAGATACGCAGTATTTT
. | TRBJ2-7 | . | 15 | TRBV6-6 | CASRGRQTPNYEQYF | TGTGCCAGCAGGGGGCGACAGACGCCTAACTACGAGCAGTACTTC
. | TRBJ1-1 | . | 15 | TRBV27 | CASRRGEGLNTEAFF | TGTGCCAGCCGAAGGGGGGAGGGGTTGAACACTGAAGCTTTCTTT
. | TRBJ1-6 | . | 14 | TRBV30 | CAWQTGEYNSPLHF | TGTGCCTGGCAAACAGGAGAATATAATTCACCCCTCCACTTT
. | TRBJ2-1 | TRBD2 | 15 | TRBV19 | CASSIDRLAGDEQFF | TGTGCCAGTAGTATAGATCGGCTAGCGGGAGACGAGCAGTTCTTC
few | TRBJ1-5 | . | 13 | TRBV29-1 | CSVQGGQHQPQHF | TGCAGCGTACAAGGAGGGCAGCATCAGCCCCAGCATTTT
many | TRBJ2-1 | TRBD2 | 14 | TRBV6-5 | CASSSSPGGNEQFF | TGTGCCAGCAGTTCGTCTCCGGGGGGGAATGAGCAGTTCTTC
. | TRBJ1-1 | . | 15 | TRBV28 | CASRPRDTKNTEAFF | TGTGCCAGCAGACCGCGGGACACCAAGAACACTGAAGCTTTCTTT
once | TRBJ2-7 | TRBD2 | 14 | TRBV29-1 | CSTTGGGSPYEQYF | TGCAGCACCACAGGCGGGGGTTCCCCCTACGAGCAGTACTTC